This TCR beta chain was recovered during a study of CD8 T cells in Susac syndrome. The V end lost 1 base, the J end lost 4 bases, and 10 bases lay between the germline ends. This CDR3 is built from 14 residues. Germline V CDR1 and CDR2: SGHTA, FQGNSA. From blood CD8+ and CD4+ T cells, TCR beta sequences were generated. Negative isolation was used for CD8+ and CD4+ T cells, and FACS enrichment was applied to TEMRA cells. RNA was extracted with the RNeasy kit, and a quantity of roughly 0.5 to 1 ug was reverse transcribed using random hexamers. TCRdb re-analysed the immunoSEQ multiplex PCR reads in MiXCR, keeping a single row per CDR3 protein. The table shows roughly 110,000 distinct CDR3 sequences, with over 90% occurring only once.

V and J are TRBV7-2 and TRBJ1-2; D remains unclear. This receptor was obtained from a human donor in good health. The specimen sequenced was CD4+ T cells from PBMCs. DNA of the CDR3: TGTGCCAGCAGCTTAGGGGCGGGTGGCTATGGCTACACCTTC. This codes for CASSLGAGGYGYTF.